The 7 T cell receptor beta chains in this list originate from one sample, sequenced in a study of T cell clones after liver transplantation. Alloreactive TCRbeta sequences came from sequencing proliferating CFSE-low cells in the MLR. These receptors' antigens are unknown. Assay: immunoSEQ multiplex PCR; the TCRdb copy retains only in-frame clones and omits some. The data show more than 2,000 clones, about a fifth seen once. Sequenced input: CD8+ T cells from cultured PBMCs. The source is a human patient who received a liver transplant. A subset of T cells may come from the graft donor.

The chain uses TRBV7-9 and TRBJ2-1, with TRBD2 matching 10 bases. Germline V gene data show CDR1 as SEHNR and CDR2 as FQNEAQ (reference sequence). The junction had 4 bases not matched to a gene; V was cut back by 2 bases and J by 6 bases. This CDR3 has 15 amino acids. The CDR3 spells CASSLRLAGPNEQFF. The CDR3 DNA reads as TGTGCCAGCAGCTTAAGACTAGCGGGCCCCAATGAGCAGTTCTTC. Drawing the rest from reference TRBV7-9 and TRBJ2-1, the complete variable domain is DTGVSQNPRHKITKRGQNVTFRCDPISEHNRLYWYRQTLGQGPEFLTYFQNEAQLEKSRLLSDRFSAERPKGSFSTLEIQRTEQGDSAMYLCASSLRLAGPNEQFFGPGTRLTVL.

About this clone itself: This probably arose from a read error, given a far larger clone one base away. The chain is built from TRBV29-1 and TRBJ1-1; D is uncertain. Germline CDR1 is SQVTM and CDR2 is ANQGSEA. There are 11 residues in the CDR3. The CDR3 nucleotides read TGCAGCGTTGAAGGAGGGCCCGGAGAACTCTTT. Protein product: CSVEGGPGELF.

A word on this clone: This is likely a read error, given that the CDR3 carries no conserved phenylalanine or tryptophan at its end. The limits of the CDR3 on the DNA are not certain, so only TCRdb's listed CDR3 is given. The CDR3 is CATSGSTRAARL. The chain is built from TRBV15 and TRBJ1-2. The CDR3 extends over 12 residues, inclusive of both ends. Germline CDR1 reads LNHNV; CDR2 reads YYDKDF (reference sequence).

This clone was observed a handful of times. Other nucleotide sequences from this sample produce the same CDR3. The rearrangement joins TRBV11-2 to TRBJ2-6; TRBD1 is a possible D gene (8 bases). Between the trimmed V and J ends, which lost 8 bases and 4 bases, there was a span of 21 bases. This CDR3 comprises 17 residues. CDR1 is SGHAT and CDR2 is FQNNGV in the germline V gene. Here the CDR3 reads CASGGGQVIAGANVLTF. CDR3 DNA: TGTGCCAGCGGGGGGGGACAGGTTATCGCGGGGGCCAACGTCCTGACTTTC. The variable domain in full, with the rest retrieved from reference TRBV11-2 and TRBJ2-6, is EAGVAQSPRYKIIEKRQSVAFWCNPISGHATLYWYQQILGQGPKLLIQFQNNGVVDDSQLPKDRFSAERLKGVDSTLKIQPAKLEDSAVYLCASGGGQVIAGANVLTFGAGSRLTVL.

This clone was recorded once. This chain uses TRBV6-5 with TRBJ1-5; no reliable D call. The CDR3 covers 15 residues. Germline V gene data show CDR1 as MNHEY and CDR2 as SVGAGI. V gave up 4 bases and J gave up 0 bases, with 10 bases separating them. For the CDR3, the DNA is TGTGCCAGCAGTTTCCGGGGTTTTAGCAATCAGCCCCAGCATTTT. Protein: CASSFRGFSNQPQHF.

J is TRBJ1-1 and V is TRBV6-7; D remains unclear. TRBV6-7 qualifies as an ORF whose function is uncertain. V was trimmed by 2 bases and J by 3 bases, leaving 7 bases between them. This CDR3 contains 13 residues. CDR3 sequence: CASSYTAYTEAFF. The CDR3 region has the DNA TGTGCCAGCAGTTACACGGCTTACACTGAAGCTTTCTTT.

This clone was counted a few times. This chain links TRBV7-9 with TRBJ1-4; 8 nucleotides align to TRBD1. After removal of 5 bases from V and 5 bases from J, the junction contained 10 bases not matched to a gene. From germline, CDR1 is SEHNR and CDR2 FQNEAQ (reference sequence). The CDR3 is made up of 16 amino acids. The CDR3 bases are TGTGCCAGCAGCCCCCCCACAGGGGGACTAAATGAAAAACTGTTTTTT. Its protein product is CASSPPTGGLNEKLFF.